This T cell receptor beta chain was documented in a study of immune reconstitution after stem cell transplant in scleroderma. TCRdb reprocessed the RT-PCR reads with MiXCR, giving one entry per CDR3 protein. Of about 660 distinct CDR3 sequences listed, approximately 7.9% are singletons. The germline gives CDR1 DFQATT, CDR2 SNEGSKA (reference sequence). The length of the CDR3 is 13 residues. V dropped 6 bases and J dropped 1; count of bases not matched to a gene: 5. By frequency in the sample, this clonotype is large. The biological material was taken before or after autologous hematopoietic stem cell transplantation (not recorded which). This receptor was identified in a male donor with systemic sclerosis. The V call is TRBV20-1, the J call TRBJ2-5, with TRBD1 matching 7 bases. The DNA for the CDR3 is TGCAGTGCCCCCAGGGGGTCCCAAGAGACCCAGTACTTC. This codes for CSAPRGSQETQYF.